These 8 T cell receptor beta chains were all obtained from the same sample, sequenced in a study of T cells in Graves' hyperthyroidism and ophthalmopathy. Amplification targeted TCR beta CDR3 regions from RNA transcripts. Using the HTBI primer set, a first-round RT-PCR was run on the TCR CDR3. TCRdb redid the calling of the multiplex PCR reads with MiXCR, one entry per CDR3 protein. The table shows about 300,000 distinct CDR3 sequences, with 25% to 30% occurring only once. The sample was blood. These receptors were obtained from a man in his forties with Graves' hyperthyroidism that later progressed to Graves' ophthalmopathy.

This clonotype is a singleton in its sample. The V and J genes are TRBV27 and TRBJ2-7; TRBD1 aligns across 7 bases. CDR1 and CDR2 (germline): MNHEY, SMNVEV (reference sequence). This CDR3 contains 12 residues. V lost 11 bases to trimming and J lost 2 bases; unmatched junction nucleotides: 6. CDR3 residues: CARGQPTYEQYF. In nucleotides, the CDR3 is TGTGCCCGGGGACAGCCTACCTACGAGCAGTACTTC.

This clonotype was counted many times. CDR3 residues: CSAKTPGLAESEQYF. CDR3 coding DNA: TGCAGTGCTAAAACCCCGGGACTAGCGGAATCCGAGCAGTACTTC. This sequence joins TRBV20-1 and TRBJ2-7; 11 positions match TRBD2. Germline loops: CDR1 DFQATT, CDR2 SNEGSKA (reference sequence). Trimming took 4 bases from V and 6 from J; bases not matched to a gene: 11. This CDR3 comprises 15 residues.

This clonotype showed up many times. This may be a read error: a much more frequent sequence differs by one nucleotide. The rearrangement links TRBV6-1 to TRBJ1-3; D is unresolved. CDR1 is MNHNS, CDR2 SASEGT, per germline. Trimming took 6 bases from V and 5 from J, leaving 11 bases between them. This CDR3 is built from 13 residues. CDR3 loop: CASRTEIRNTIYF. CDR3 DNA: TGTGCCAGCAGGACGGAAATAAGAAACACCATATATTTT.

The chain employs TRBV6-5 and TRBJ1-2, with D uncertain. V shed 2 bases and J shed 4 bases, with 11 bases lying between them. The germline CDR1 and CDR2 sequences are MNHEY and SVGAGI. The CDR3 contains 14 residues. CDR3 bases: TGTGCCAGCAGTTACGGACGGAAGGGCTATGGCTACACCTTC. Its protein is CASSYGRKGYGYTF.

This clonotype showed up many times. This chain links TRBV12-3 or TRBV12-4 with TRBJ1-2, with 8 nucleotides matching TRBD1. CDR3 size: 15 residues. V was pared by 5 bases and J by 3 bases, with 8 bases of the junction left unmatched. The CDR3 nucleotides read TGTGCCAGCAGTAGCCGGACAGGGAGGGACTATGGCTACACCTTC. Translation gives CASSSRTGRDYGYTF.

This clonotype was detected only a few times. CDR3 sequence reads: CASSLGLGRGSPLHF. Here the CDR3 DNA reads TGTGCCAGCAGCTTAGGTCTGGGTAGGGGTTCACCCCTCCACTTT. The rearrangement uses TRBV11-2 and TRBJ1-6; perhaps TRBD1 as D (5 bases). From germline, CDR1 is SGHAT and CDR2 FQNNGV. The CDR3 spans 15 residues. The V and J ends lost 1 base and 9 bases respectively, with 13 bases between them.

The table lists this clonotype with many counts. The CDR3 protein is CASSLLADADTQYF. The DNA for the CDR3 is TGTGCCAGCAGTTTACTAGCGGATGCAGATACGCAGTATTTT. The chain is built from TRBV27 and TRBJ2-3, with 7 bases fitting TRBD2. CDR3 length: 14 residues. Per germline, CDR1 MNHEY and CDR2 SMNVEV (reference sequence). The trim removed 2 bases at V and 4 bases at J, leaving 3 bases unmatched.

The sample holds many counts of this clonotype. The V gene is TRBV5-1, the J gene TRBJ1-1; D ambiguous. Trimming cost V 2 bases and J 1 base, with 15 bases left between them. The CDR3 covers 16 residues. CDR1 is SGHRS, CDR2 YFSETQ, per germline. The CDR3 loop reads CASSFGFGQQNTEAFF. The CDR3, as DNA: TGCGCCAGCAGCTTTGGCTTTGGGCAGCAGAACACTGAAGCTTTCTTT.